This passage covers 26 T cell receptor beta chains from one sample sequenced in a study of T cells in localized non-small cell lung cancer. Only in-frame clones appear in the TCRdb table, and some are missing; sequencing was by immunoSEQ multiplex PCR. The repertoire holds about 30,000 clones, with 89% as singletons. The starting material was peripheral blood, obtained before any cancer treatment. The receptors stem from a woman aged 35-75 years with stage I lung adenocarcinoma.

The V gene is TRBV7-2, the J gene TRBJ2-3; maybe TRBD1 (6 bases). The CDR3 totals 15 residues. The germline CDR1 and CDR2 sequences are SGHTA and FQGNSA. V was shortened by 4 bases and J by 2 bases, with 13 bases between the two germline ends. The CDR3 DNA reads TGTGCCAGCAGCTCCGGACAGTTCTTCACAGATACGCAGTATTTT. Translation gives CASSSGQFFTDTQYF.

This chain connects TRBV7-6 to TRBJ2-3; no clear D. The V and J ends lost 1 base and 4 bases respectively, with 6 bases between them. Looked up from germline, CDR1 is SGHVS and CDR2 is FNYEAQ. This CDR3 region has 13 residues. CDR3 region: CASSLVVADTQYF. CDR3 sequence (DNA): TGTGCCAGCAGCTTAGTCGTCGCAGATACGCAGTATTTT.

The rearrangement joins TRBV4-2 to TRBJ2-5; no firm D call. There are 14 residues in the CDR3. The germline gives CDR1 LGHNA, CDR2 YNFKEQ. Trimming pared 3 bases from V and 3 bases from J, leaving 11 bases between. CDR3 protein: CASSQPGRKETQYF. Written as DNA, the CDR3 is TGTGCCAGCAGCCAGCCCGGACGTAAAGAGACCCAGTACTTC.

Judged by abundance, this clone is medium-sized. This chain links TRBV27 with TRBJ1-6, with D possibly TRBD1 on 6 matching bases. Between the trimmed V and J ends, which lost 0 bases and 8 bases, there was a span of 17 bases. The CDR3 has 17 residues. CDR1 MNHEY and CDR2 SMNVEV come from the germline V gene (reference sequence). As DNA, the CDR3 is TGTGCCAGCAGTTTATCCTCCCCGGGGGCCCAGGATTCACCCCTCCACTTT. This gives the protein CASSLSSPGAQDSPLHF.

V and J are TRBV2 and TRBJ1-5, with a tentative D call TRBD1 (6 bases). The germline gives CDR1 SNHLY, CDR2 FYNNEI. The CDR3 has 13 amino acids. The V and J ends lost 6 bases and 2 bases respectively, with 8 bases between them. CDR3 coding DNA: TGTGCCAGCAGGACAGGTCGCAATCAGCCCCAGCATTTT. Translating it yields CASRTGRNQPQHF.

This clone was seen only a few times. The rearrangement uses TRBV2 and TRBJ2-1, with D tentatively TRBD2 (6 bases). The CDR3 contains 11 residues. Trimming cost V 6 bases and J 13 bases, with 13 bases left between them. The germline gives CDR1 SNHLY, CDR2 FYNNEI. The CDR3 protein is CASRAGTVQFF. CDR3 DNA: TGTGCCAGCAGGGCAGGGACTGTACAGTTCTTC.

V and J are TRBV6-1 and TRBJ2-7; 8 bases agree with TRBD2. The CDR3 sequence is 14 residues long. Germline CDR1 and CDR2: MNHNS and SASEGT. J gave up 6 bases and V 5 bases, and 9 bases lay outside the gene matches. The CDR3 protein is CASSRLAGFSEQYF. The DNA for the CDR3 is TGTGCCAGCAGTAGGTTAGCGGGATTTAGCGAGCAGTACTTC.

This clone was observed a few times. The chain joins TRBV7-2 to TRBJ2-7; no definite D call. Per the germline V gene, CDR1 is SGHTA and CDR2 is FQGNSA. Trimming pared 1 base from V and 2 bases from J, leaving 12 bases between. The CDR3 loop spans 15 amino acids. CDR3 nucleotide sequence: TGTGCCAGCAGCTTAGGTGGGCGGCCCGCCTACGAGCAGTACTTC. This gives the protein CASSLGGRPAYEQYF.

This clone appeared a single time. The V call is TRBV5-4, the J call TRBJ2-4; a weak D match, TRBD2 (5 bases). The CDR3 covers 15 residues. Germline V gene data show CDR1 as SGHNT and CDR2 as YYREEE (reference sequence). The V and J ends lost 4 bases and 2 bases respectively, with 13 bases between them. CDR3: CASSPGSSSKNIQYF. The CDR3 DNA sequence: TGTGCCAGCAGCCCGGGGTCTTCATCCAAAAACATTCAGTACTTC. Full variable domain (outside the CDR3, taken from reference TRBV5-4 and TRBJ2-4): ETGVTQSPTHLIKTRGQQVTLRCSSQSGHNTVSWYQQALGQGPQFIFQYYREEENGRGNFPPRFSGLQFPNYSSELNVNALELDDSALYLCASSPGSSSKNIQYFGAGTRLSVL.

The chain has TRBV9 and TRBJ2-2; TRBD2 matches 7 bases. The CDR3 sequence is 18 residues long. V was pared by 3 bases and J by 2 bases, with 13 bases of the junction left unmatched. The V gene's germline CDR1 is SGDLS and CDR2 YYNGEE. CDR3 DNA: TGTGCCAGCAGCGCGCAGTCTGGGGGGGTGTTAAACACCGGGGAGCTGTTTTTT. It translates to CASSAQSGGVLNTGELFF.

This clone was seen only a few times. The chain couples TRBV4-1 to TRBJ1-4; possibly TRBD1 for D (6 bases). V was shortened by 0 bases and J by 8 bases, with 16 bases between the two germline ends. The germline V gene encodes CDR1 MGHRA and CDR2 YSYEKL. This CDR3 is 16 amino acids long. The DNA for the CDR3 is TGCGCCAGCAGCCAAGAATTTCGGGGGCTAGGGGAAAAACTGTTTTTT. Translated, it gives CASSQEFRGLGEKLFF.

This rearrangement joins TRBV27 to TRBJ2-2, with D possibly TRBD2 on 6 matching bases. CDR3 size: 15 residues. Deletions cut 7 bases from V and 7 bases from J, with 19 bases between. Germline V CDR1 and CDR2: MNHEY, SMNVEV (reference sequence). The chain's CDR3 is CASNIAGPTGGELFF. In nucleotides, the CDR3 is TGTGCCAGCAACATTGCGGGACCCACGGGCGGGGAGCTGTTTTTT.

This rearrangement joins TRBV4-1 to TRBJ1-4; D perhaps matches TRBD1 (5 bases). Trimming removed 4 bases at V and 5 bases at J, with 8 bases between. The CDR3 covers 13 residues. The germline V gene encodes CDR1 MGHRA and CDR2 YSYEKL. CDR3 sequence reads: CASSLGPNEKLFF. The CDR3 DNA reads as TGCGCCAGCAGCCTGGGGCCAAATGAAAAACTGTTTTTT.

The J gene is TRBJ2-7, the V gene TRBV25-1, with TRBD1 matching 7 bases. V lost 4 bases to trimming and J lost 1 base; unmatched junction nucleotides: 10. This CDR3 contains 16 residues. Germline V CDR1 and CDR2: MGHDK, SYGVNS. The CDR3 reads CASSVRIGTVSYEQYF. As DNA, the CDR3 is TGTGCCAGCAGTGTCAGGATTGGGACAGTTTCCTACGAGCAGTACTTC.

As DNA, the CDR3 is TGTGCCAGCAGCTTTACGGGGAGCTCCTACAATGAGCAGTTCTTC. Translation gives CASSFTGSSYNEQFF. J is TRBJ2-1 and V is TRBV7-3, with a possible D match to TRBD2 (5 bases). Trimming took 3 bases from V and 0 from J, leaving 9 bases between them. Germline lookup yields CDR1 SGHTA and CDR2 FQGTGA. The CDR3 spans 15 residues.

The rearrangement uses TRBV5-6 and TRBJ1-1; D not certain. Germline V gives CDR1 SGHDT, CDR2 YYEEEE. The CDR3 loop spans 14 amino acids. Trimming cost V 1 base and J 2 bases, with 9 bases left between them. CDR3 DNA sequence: TGTGCCAGCAGCTTGCAACTAATCAACACTGAAGCTTTCTTT. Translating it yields CASSLQLINTEAFF.

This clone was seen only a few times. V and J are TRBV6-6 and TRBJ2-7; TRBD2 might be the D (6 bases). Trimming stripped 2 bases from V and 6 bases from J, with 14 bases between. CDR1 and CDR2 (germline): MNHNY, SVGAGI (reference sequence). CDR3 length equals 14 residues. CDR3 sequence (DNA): TGTGCCAGCAGTTACGCCGCTGGAGGGATCGAGCAGTACTTC. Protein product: CASSYAAGGIEQYF.

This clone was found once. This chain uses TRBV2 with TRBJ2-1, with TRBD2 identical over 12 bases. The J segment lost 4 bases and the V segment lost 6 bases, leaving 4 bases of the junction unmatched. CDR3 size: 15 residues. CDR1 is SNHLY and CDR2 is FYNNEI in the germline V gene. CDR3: CASRPGLAGYNEQFF. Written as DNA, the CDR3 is TGTGCCAGCAGGCCCGGACTAGCGGGGTACAATGAGCAGTTCTTC.

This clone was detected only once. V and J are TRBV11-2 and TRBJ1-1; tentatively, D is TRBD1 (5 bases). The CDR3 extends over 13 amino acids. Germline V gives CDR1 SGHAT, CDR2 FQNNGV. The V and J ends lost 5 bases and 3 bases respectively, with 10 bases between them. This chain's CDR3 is CASSPPGDTEAFF. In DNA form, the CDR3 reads TGTGCCAGCAGCCCGCCGGGGGACACTGAAGCTTTCTTT.

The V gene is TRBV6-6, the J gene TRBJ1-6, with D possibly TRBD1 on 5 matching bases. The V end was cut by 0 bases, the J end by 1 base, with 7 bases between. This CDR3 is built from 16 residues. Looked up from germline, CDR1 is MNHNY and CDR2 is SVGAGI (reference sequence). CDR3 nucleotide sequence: TGTGCCAGCAGTTACTCTCGGGGGTCCTATAATTCACCCCTCCACTTT. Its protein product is CASSYSRGSYNSPLHF.

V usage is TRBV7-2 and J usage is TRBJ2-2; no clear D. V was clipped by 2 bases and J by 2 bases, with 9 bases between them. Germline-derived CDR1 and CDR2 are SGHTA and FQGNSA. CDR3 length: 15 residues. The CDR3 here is CASSLMGRNTGELFF. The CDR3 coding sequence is TGTGCCAGCAGCTTAATGGGCCGAAACACCGGGGAGCTGTTTTTT.

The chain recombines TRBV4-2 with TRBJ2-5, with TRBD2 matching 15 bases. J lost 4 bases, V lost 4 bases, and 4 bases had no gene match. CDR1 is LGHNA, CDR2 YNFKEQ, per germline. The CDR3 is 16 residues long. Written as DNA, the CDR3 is TGTGCCAGCAGCCGGGGGGGACTAGCGGGAGGAGAGACCCAGTACTTC. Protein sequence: CASSRGGLAGGETQYF.

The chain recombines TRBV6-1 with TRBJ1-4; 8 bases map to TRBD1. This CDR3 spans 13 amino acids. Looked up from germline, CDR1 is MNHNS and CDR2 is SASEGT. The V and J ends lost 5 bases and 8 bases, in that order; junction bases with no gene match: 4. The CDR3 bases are TGTGCCAGCAGTCGGACAGGGAACGAAAAACTGTTTTTT. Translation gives CASSRTGNEKLFF.

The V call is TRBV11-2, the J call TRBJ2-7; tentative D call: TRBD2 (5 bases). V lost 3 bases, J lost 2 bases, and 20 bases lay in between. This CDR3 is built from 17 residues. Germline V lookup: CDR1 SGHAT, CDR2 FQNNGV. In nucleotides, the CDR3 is TGTGCCAGCAGCTTCCTCTGGGAGACCCGGGGAACCTACGAGCAGTACTTC. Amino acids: CASSFLWETRGTYEQYF.

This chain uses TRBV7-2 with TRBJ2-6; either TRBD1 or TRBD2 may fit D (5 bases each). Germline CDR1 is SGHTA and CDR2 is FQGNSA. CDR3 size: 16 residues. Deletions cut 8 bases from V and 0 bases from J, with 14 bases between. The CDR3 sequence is CASGPGPLSGANVLTF. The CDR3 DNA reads TGTGCCAGCGGTCCGGGACCCCTCTCTGGGGCCAACGTCCTGACTTTC.

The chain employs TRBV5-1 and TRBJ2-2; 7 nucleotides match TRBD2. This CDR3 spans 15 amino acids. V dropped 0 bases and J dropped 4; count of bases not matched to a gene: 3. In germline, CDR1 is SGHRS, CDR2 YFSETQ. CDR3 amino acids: CASSLGLAVTGELFF. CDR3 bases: TGCGCCAGCAGCTTGGGACTAGCAGTCACCGGGGAGCTGTTTTTT.